These 26 T cell receptor beta chains came from one sample sequenced in a study of vaccination and CD4 T cells after COVID-19. These receptors lack a known antigen. Researchers used the Oncomine TCR Beta short-read assay to sequence DNA from cultured CD4+ T cells. One entry per CDR3 protein, called by TCRdb with MiXCR from the PCR reads. The sample has approximately 17,000 distinct CDR3 sequences; more than 50% are singletons. Regarding treatment: approximately 10-day PBMC culture with coronavirus spike peptide pools or control peptides (ViraFEST assay). Source: CD4+ T cells from blood, cultured in vitro, taken before SARS-CoV-2 vaccination. The receptors stem from a human donor who had recovered from COVID-19.

This clonotype was detected a few times. V and J are TRBV19 and TRBJ2-5; TRBD1 aligns across 8 bases. Germline V gene data show CDR1 as LNHDA and CDR2 as SQIVND (reference sequence). Germline trimming cut 5 bases from V and 2 bases from J; bases unmatched to any gene: 4. The CDR3 contains 14 residues. CDR3 in amino acids: CASSLGQGQETQYF. CDR3 bases: TGTGCCAGTAGTCTCGGACAGGGTCAAGAGACCCAGTACTTC.

This clonotype has more than one count but fewer than ten. The chain is built from TRBV27 and TRBJ1-6; D not resolved. V was shortened by 3 bases and J by 6 bases, with 3 bases between the two germline ends. CDR3 size: 12 residues. Germline loops: CDR1 MNHEY, CDR2 SMNVEV (reference sequence). CDR3 amino acids: CASSFPNSPLHF. The CDR3 DNA is TGTGCCAGCAGTTTCCCTAATTCACCCCTCCACTTT.

The rearrangement joins TRBV20-1 to TRBJ2-1, with TRBD1 matching 8 bases. Germline V gene lookup returns CDR1 DFQATT and CDR2 SNEGSKA (reference sequence). J was trimmed by 2 bases and V by 5 bases; bases with no gene match: 2. This CDR3 is 13 amino acids long. The CDR3 sequence: CSAGTGTYNEQFF. DNA of the CDR3: TGCAGTGCTGGGACAGGAACCTACAATGAGCAGTTCTTC.

V is TRBV30 and J is TRBJ1-6, with D uncertain. Trimming pared 1 base from V and 5 bases from J, leaving 6 bases between. Germline CDR1 is GTSNPN and CDR2 is SVGIG (reference sequence). CDR3 length: 13 residues. For the CDR3, the DNA is TGTGCCTGGAGTGAACACAATAATTCACCCCTCCACTTT. It translates to CAWSEHNNSPLHF.

V gene TRBV24-1 combines with J gene TRBJ1-4; the match to TRBD1 covers 7 bases. The junction had 10 bases not matched to a gene; V was cut back by 2 bases and J by 5 bases. CDR1 KGHDR and CDR2 SFDVKD come from the germline V gene. CDR3 length: 17 residues. CDR3 loop: CATSDSPRGRGNEKLFF. CDR3 DNA: TGTGCCACCAGTGATTCTCCCAGGGGGAGAGGGAATGAAAAACTGTTTTTT.

The chain combines TRBV28 with TRBJ1-5; unclear D gene. V lost 7 bases and J lost 0, with 16 bases in between. Looked up from germline, CDR1 is MDHEN and CDR2 is SYDVKM. CDR3 size: 16 residues. CDR3 sequence: CASIDLPGYSNQPQHF. The CDR3 DNA reads as TGTGCCAGCATAGACCTACCGGGTTATAGCAATCAGCCCCAGCATTTT.

The chain recombines TRBV20-1 with TRBJ2-5; 7 bases fit TRBD1. This CDR3 is built from 14 residues. Looked up from germline, CDR1 is DFQATT and CDR2 is SNEGSKA (reference sequence). Germline trimming cut 7 bases from V and 3 bases from J; bases unmatched to any gene: 11. The CDR3 reads CSVPTGPGEETQYF. CDR3 bases: TGCAGTGTCCCGACAGGGCCCGGGGAAGAGACCCAGTACTTC.

The sample holds a few counts of this clonotype. This chain uses TRBV7-2 with TRBJ1-1; maybe TRBD1 (5 bases). The CDR3 contains 13 residues. Germline assignment: CDR1 SGHTA and CDR2 FQGNSA. V lost 5 bases and J lost 6, with 13 bases in between. Here the CDR3 reads CASSLYGGAEAFF. CDR3 in DNA: TGTGCCAGCAGCCTGTACGGGGGAGCTGAAGCTTTCTTT.

V gene TRBV6-1 combines with J gene TRBJ2-1; D gene ambiguous. Germline V gene data show CDR1 as MNHNS and CDR2 as SASEGT. The ends were cut back, 6 bases at V and 8 bases at J, with 20 bases in the middle. The CDR3 totals 15 residues. The CDR3 coding sequence is TGTGCCAGCAGGAAGGTCTTAGAAGGGTCGCATGAGCAGTTCTTC. This gives the protein CASRKVLEGSHEQFF.

The chain employs TRBV2 and TRBJ2-3; TRBD2 agrees at 9 bases. The J segment lost 6 bases and the V segment lost 2 bases, leaving 9 bases of the junction unmatched. This CDR3 is 16 amino acids long. Germline V lookup: CDR1 SNHLY, CDR2 FYNNEI. The CDR3 DNA follows: TGTGCCAGCAGTGAAATGGCGGGAGGGCCAGGGGATACGCAGTATTTT. Amino acids: CASSEMAGGPGDTQYF.

The chain's CDR3 is CASSPTGGVGNEQFF. The CDR3 DNA is TGTGCCAGCAGTCCAACAGGGGGTGTCGGCAATGAGCAGTTCTTC. This sequence joins TRBV12-3 or TRBV12-4 and TRBJ2-1; TRBD1 aligns across 8 bases. Trimming at V came to 5 bases and at J to 6 bases, leaving 9 bases not matched to a gene. The CDR3 totals 15 residues.

This sequence joins TRBV28 and TRBJ2-7; D is perhaps TRBD2 (7 bases). CDR1 is MDHEN, CDR2 SYDVKM, per germline. This CDR3 has 12 amino acids. Trimming left V 8 bases short and J 6 bases short, with 14 bases between. The DNA of the CDR3 is TGTGCCAGCGGGAGGGGGTTCGGCGAGCAGTACTTC. Protein product: CASGRGFGEQYF.

This clonotype was found a few times. The chain is built from TRBV6-5 and TRBJ1-6, with D perhaps matching TRBD1 (5 bases). V was pared by 0 bases and J by 9 bases, with 15 bases between. Germline-derived CDR1 and CDR2 are MNHEY and SVGAGI. This CDR3 spans 16 amino acids. The CDR3 here is CASSYSRWGSGSPLHF. The CDR3 DNA sequence: TGTGCCAGCAGTTACTCGAGATGGGGGAGCGGTTCACCCCTCCACTTT.

The chain couples TRBV21-1 to TRBJ2-7; the table assigns TRBD2, which was not confirmed against the DNA. TRBV21-1 is annotated as a pseudogene. The CDR3 consists of 17 residues. The CDR3 nucleotides are TGTGCCAGCAGCAGTCGTATAGCGGGAGGAAGCTCCTACGAGCAGTACTTC. This translates into CASSSRIAGGSSYEQYF.

The chain uses TRBV30 and TRBJ2-5; D tentatively reads TRBD1 or TRBD2 (5 bases each). The CDR3 has 13 amino acids. The V and J ends lost 2 bases and 2 bases respectively, with 9 bases between them. Germline CDR1 reads GTSNPN; CDR2 reads SVGIG (reference sequence). The CDR3 is CAWSRDRQETQYF. The CDR3 nucleotides are TGTGCCTGGAGTCGGGACCGTCAAGAGACCCAGTACTTC. Together with reference TRBV30 and TRBJ2-5, the CDR3 gives the full variable domain: SQTIHQWPATLVQPVGSPLSLECTVEGTSNPNLYWYRQAAGRGLQLLFYSVGIGQISSEVPQNLSASRPQDRQFILSSKKLLLSDSGFYLCAWSRDRQETQYFGPGTRLLVL.

The chain has TRBV28 and TRBJ1-5; D might be TRBD1 (6 bases). This CDR3 comprises 15 residues. Germline CDR1 is MDHEN and CDR2 is SYDVKM. V dropped 3 bases and J dropped 4 bases, with 13 bases sitting between them. Here the CDR3 DNA reads TGTGCCAGCAGTTTTACCGGGACAAAGAATCAGCCCCAGCATTTT. Residues: CASSFTGTKNQPQHF.

The chain joins TRBV2 to TRBJ1-2, with 7 bases lining up with TRBD1. J gave up 4 bases and V 7 bases, and 9 bases lay outside the gene matches. This CDR3 is 14 amino acids long. Germline CDR1 reads SNHLY; CDR2 reads FYNNEI. The CDR3 sequence is CASTDGQVGYGYTF. The CDR3 nucleotides read TGTGCCAGCACCGACGGACAGGTTGGCTATGGCTACACCTTC.

The chain recombines TRBV7-9 with TRBJ2-1; D might be TRBD2 (6 bases). CDR1 SEHNR and CDR2 FQNEAQ come from the germline V gene (reference sequence). V was cut by 11 bases and J by 4 bases, with 12 bases left in between. The CDR3 loop spans 12 amino acids. CDR3 sequence reads: CACGVGYNEQFF. CDR3 in DNA: TGTGCCTGCGGGGTAGGGTACAATGAGCAGTTCTTC. The full variable domain, its missing parts supplied by reference TRBV7-9 and TRBJ2-1, is DTGVSQNPRHKITKRGQNVTFRCDPISEHNRLYWYRQTLGQGPEFLTYFQNEAQLEKSRLLSDRFSAERPKGSFSTLEIQRTEQGDSAMYLCACGVGYNEQFFGPGTRLTVL.

This clonotype was detected once. The rearrangement links TRBV15 to TRBJ2-3, with TRBD2 matching 8 bases. Germline V gene data show CDR1 as LNHNV and CDR2 as YYDKDF (reference sequence). V was clipped by 2 bases and J by 4 bases; unmatched bases: 8. The CDR3 consists of 16 residues. For the CDR3, the DNA is TGTGCCACCAGCAGACGGGAGGGAGCTTTCGCAGATACGCAGTATTTT. Translated: CATSRREGAFADTQYF.

The chain carries TRBV7-2 and TRBJ2-1; maybe TRBD2 (5 bases). V lost 1 base to trimming and J lost 9 bases, with 13 bases between them. This CDR3 spans 14 amino acids. Germline V CDR1 and CDR2: SGHTA, FQGNSA. This chain's CDR3 is CASSLERLRGEQFF. The CDR3 DNA follows: TGTGCCAGCAGCTTAGAACGACTCCGGGGTGAGCAGTTCTTC. Combining the CDR3 with reference TRBV7-2 and TRBJ2-1 gives the whole variable domain GAGVSQSPSNKVTEKGKDVELRCDPISGHTALYWYRQSLGQGLEFLIYFQGNSAPDKSGLPSDRFSAERTGGSVSTLTIQRTQQEDSAVYLCASSLERLRGEQFFGPGTRLTVL.

The rearrangement links TRBV6-1 to TRBJ1-1; 7 nucleotides agree with TRBD1. With V trimmed by 6 bases and J by 12 bases, 16 bases remained unmatched. From germline, CDR1 is MNHNS and CDR2 SASEGT. The CDR3 loop spans 14 amino acids. The CDR3 here is CASRFSRDSYATFF. The CDR3 DNA reads TGTGCCAGCAGGTTTAGCCGGGACAGTTACGCGACTTTCTTT.

The chain links TRBV7-2 to TRBJ2-1; D possibly matches TRBD1 or TRBD2 (5 bases each). The V gene's germline CDR1 is SGHTA and CDR2 FQGNSA. V lost 5 bases and J lost 4, with 18 bases in between. CDR3 length equals 16 residues. CDR3 coding DNA: TGTGCCAGCAGCCCCGAGGGGTCCTTGGGTTACAATGAGCAGTTCTTC. The encoded protein is CASSPEGSLGYNEQFF.

This clonotype was recorded once. The chain joins TRBV20-1 to TRBJ2-6; D is unclear. CDR1 and CDR2 (germline): DFQATT, SNEGSKA (reference sequence). Trimming pared 3 bases from V and 0 bases from J, leaving 9 bases between. CDR3 length: 15 residues. The DNA for the CDR3 is TGCAGTGCTAGTAAAACTCCCTCTGGGGCCAACGTCCTGACTTTC. Its translation: CSASKTPSGANVLTF.

The chain uses TRBV12-3 or TRBV12-4 and TRBJ2-5, with unresolved D. The CDR3 has 14 amino acids. Between the trimmed V and J ends, which lost 4 bases and 4 bases, there was a span of 13 bases. Written as DNA, the CDR3 is TGTGCCAGCAGTTCCGGCTTGGGAATAGAGACCCAGTACTTC. Amino acids: CASSSGLGIETQYF.

This chain connects TRBV19 to TRBJ1-2, with 8 bases fitting TRBD1. CDR3 length: 15 residues. V was clipped by 5 bases and J by 8 bases; unmatched bases: 13. Germline CDR1 and CDR2: LNHDA and SQIVND (reference sequence). In DNA, the CDR3 is TGTGCCAGTAGTGCCGGACAGGGATGGGTATCGGGCTACACCTTC. Translated, it gives CASSAGQGWVSGYTF.

The chain combines TRBV7-2 with TRBJ2-5; no clear D. Trimming pared 1 base from V and 1 base from J, leaving 4 bases between. The CDR3 length is 13 residues. The germline V gene encodes CDR1 SGHTA and CDR2 FQGNSA. CDR3 sequence (DNA): TGTGCCAGCAGCTTAGTCAGCCAAGAGACCCAGTACTTC. Translating it yields CASSLVSQETQYF.